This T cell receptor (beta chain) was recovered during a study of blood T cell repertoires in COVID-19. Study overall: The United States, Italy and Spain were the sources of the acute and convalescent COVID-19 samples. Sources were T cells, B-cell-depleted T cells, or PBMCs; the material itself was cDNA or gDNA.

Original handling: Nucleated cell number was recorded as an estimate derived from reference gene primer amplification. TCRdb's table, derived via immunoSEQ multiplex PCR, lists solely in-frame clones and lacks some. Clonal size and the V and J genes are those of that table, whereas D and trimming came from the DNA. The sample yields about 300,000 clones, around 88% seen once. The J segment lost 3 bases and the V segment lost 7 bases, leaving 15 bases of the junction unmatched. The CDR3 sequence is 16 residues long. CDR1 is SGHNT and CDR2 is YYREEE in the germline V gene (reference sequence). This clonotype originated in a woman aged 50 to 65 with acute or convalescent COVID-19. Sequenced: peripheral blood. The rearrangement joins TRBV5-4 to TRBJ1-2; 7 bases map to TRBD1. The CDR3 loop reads CASRPTERGRDYGYTF. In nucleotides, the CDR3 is TGTGCCAGCCGACCCACCGAAAGGGGGCGCGACTATGGCTACACCTTC.